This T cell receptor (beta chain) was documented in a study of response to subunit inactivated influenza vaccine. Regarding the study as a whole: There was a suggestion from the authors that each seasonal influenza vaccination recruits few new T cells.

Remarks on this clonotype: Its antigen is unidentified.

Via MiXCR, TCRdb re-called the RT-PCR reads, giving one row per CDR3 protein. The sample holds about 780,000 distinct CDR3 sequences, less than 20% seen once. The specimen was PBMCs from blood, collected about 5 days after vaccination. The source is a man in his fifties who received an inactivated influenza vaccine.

CDR3 nucleotides: TGTGCCACCAGTGAGGCCGGGAAACTAAACACCGGGGAGCTGTTTTTT. As protein: CATSEAGKLNTGELFF. The genes are TRBV24-1 and TRBJ2-2; perhaps TRBD2 as D (5 bases). V was trimmed by 4 bases and J by 2 bases, leaving 13 bases between them. Per germline, CDR1 KGHDR and CDR2 SFDVKD. CDR3 length: 16 amino acids.